One sample yielded the 4 T cell receptor beta chains listed below, sequenced in a study of blood T cell repertoires in COVID-19. TCRdb's table, derived via immunoSEQ multiplex PCR, lists solely in-frame clones and lacks some. The data contain some 280,000 clones, 86% of them singletons. Sequenced sample: peripheral blood. Receptors originate from a woman aged 30 to 39 with active or convalescent COVID-19.

J is TRBJ2-2 and V is TRBV10-3; TRBD1 matches 8 bases. The germline CDR1 and CDR2 sequences are ENHRY and SYGVKD. The J segment lost 7 bases and the V segment lost 4 bases, leaving 5 bases of the junction unmatched. The CDR3 totals 14 residues. The CDR3 sequence: CAISVGQVSGELFF. CDR3 sequence (DNA): TGTGCCATCAGTGTGGGACAGGTTAGCGGGGAGCTGTTTTTT.

V usage is TRBV7-2 and J usage is TRBJ2-5, with TRBD2 matching 7 bases. Trimming removed 3 bases from V and 5 bases from J; junction bases left unmatched: 9. CDR1 and CDR2 from the germline V gene are SGHTA and FQGNSA. This CDR3 is 15 amino acids long. CDR3 nucleotides: TGTGCCAGCAGCTTGGGGGGGTGGCGGCGGGAGACCCAGTACTTC. Protein sequence: CASSLGGWRRETQYF.

V gene TRBV6-5 combines with J gene TRBJ1-3, with 8 positions matching TRBD1. CDR3 length: 15 residues. Per germline, CDR1 MNHEY and CDR2 SVGAGI. The V segment lost 6 bases and the J segment 3 bases; nucleotides outside the gene matches: 7. CDR3 coding DNA: TGTGCCAGCAGCCGCAGGACAGGGAGTGGAAACACCATATATTTT. This codes for CASSRRTGSGNTIYF.

The chain is built from TRBV5-1 and TRBJ2-1; D is perhaps TRBD2 (5 bases). The CDR3 runs to 17 residues. Germline CDR1 is SGHRS and CDR2 is YFSETQ. Deletions cut 4 bases from V and 0 bases from J, with 17 bases between. The CDR3, as DNA: TGCGCCAGCAGCGGAGCCTGGGGAGCTGACTCCTACAATGAGCAGTTCTTC. Translated: CASSGAWGADSYNEQFF.